Listed below are T cell receptor beta chains from one sample, sequenced in a study of cytomegalovirus exposure and HLA in healthy donors. Measured with immunoSEQ multiplex PCR; TCRdb has only the in-frame clones, and not every one. The listing records more than 40,000 clones. Material for sequencing was PBMCs. Receptor source: a woman aged 40 to 50 in good health and CMV-seronegative. CDR3s include the opening cysteine and the closing phenylalanine or tryptophan. A D gene is named only where the DNA matches it firmly.

v_call	j_call	d_call	cdr3_nt	cdr3_aa
TRBV5-1	TRBJ1-1	-	TGCGCCAGCAGCTTTGGAGTAGAGGAACGGGATGAAGCTTTCTTT	CASSFGVEERDEAFF
TRBV7-3	TRBJ2-3	-	TGTGCCAGCAGCTTAGGTCCGGAGTCTGATACGCAGTATTTT	CASSLGPESDTQYF
TRBV27	TRBJ1-2	-	TGTGCCAGCAGTTTAAATGGGGGGGGCTATGGCTACACCTTC	CASSLNGGGYGYTF
TRBV10-2	TRBJ2-7	TRBD2	TGCGCCAGCAGTACAGCGGGAGTTTCCTACGAGCAGTACTTC	CASSTAGVSYEQYF
TRBV4-3	TRBJ2-7	TRBD2	TGCGCCAGCAGCCAAGATGGGACTAGCGCCGCCGGTCAGTACTTC	CASSQDGTSAAGQYF
TRBV4-3	TRBJ2-7	-	TGCGCCAGCAGCCAAGAACTAGAGGGAACCTACGAGCAGTACTTC	CASSQELEGTYEQYF
TRBV30	TRBJ2-2	TRBD2	TGTGCCTGGAGTGTTGGGAGCGGGGGGGTCGTCACCGGGGAGCTGTTTTTT	CAWSVGSGGVVTGELFF
TRBV2	TRBJ1-2	TRBD1	TGTGCCAGCAGTGAAAATGTGCAGGGGGTCTATGGCTACACCTTC	CASSENVQGVYGYTF
TRBV2	TRBJ2-3	TRBD2	TGTGCCAGCAGTGATCCTAGCGGGAGTGTAGATACGCAGTATTTT	CASSDPSGSVDTQYF
TRBV5-1	TRBJ2-3	TRBD2	TGCGCCAGCAGCTTCGGGGGACTAGCGGCAGATACGCAGTATTTT	CASSFGGLAADTQYF
TRBV4-3	TRBJ2-7	-	TGCGCCAGCAGCCAAGCGGACAGTCCCTACGAGCAGTACTTC	CASSQADSPYEQYF
TRBV29-1	TRBJ2-3	-	TGCAGCGTCCTTAAGGGAGGGGGGACAGATACGCAGTATTTT	CSVLKGGGTDTQYF
TRBV18	TRBJ2-7	-	TGTGCCAGCTCACCACCGGGACATATCTACGAGCAGTACTTC	CASSPPGHIYEQYF